A single sample gave rise to the 2 T cell receptor beta chains below, sequenced in a study of cytomegalovirus exposure and HLA in healthy donors. The PCR made use of 60 Vbeta and 13 Jbeta primers. Generated by immunoSEQ multiplex PCR, the TCRdb table keeps only in-frame clones and is missing some. The sample has under 100,000 clones, 65% to 80% seen once. The specimen was PBMCs. The receptor source for this set is a human donor in good health.

The chain is built from TRBV7-2 and TRBJ2-7, with a weak D call TRBD2 (5 bases). The CDR3 has 12 residues. V shed 6 bases and J shed 0 bases, with 6 bases lying between them. Germline V gene sequence: CDR1 SGHTA, CDR2 FQGNSA. In DNA, the CDR3 is TGTGCCAGCAGAGGGAGCTCCTACGAGCAGTACTTC. Its translation: CASRGSSYEQYF.

This clone was observed a few times. The chain employs TRBV9 and TRBJ2-3, with 9 bases matching TRBD2. V was clipped by 0 bases and J by 0 bases; unmatched bases: 8. The CDR3 is made up of 18 amino acids. The V gene's germline CDR1 is SGDLS and CDR2 YYNGEE. Here the CDR3 reads CASSVVGSGGPSTDTQYF. CDR3 nucleotides: TGTGCCAGCAGCGTAGTGGGTAGCGGGGGACCAAGCACAGATACGCAGTATTTT.